These 29 T cell receptor beta chains originate from one sample sequenced in a study of blood T cell repertoires in COVID-19. Generated by immunoSEQ multiplex PCR, the TCRdb table keeps only in-frame clones and is missing some. This table holds approximately 260,000 clones, roughly 80% found once. Sequencing was carried out using peripheral blood. These receptors were taken from a woman older than 75 with active or convalescent COVID-19.

This clone appeared a single time. The rearrangement uses TRBV5-1 and TRBJ2-3; 10 bases agree with TRBD1. CDR1 is SGHRS and CDR2 is YFSETQ in the germline V gene. Germline trimming cut 2 bases from V and 8 bases from J; bases unmatched to any gene: 11. The CDR3 spans 16 residues. The CDR3 nucleotides read TGCGCCAGCAGCTTCGGGGGACAGGGGAAGCAGGGTACGCAGTATTTT. It is translated as CASSFGGQGKQGTQYF.

This chain uses TRBV7-9 with TRBJ2-5; possible D gene TRBD2, 7 bases. This CDR3 has 15 residues. V was shortened by 3 bases and J by 3 bases, with 14 bases between the two germline ends. In germline, CDR1 is SEHNR, CDR2 FQNEAQ (reference sequence). The CDR3 sequence is CASSFFAGAEETQYF. In nucleotides, the CDR3 is TGTGCCAGCAGCTTTTTCGCGGGGGCGGAAGAGACCCAGTACTTC.

The V call is TRBV28, the J call TRBJ1-4, with a possible D match to TRBD1 (6 bases). The CDR3 sequence is 14 residues long. V shed 3 bases and J shed 7 bases, with 12 bases lying between them. The V gene's germline CDR1 is MDHEN and CDR2 SYDVKM. CDR3 amino acids: CASSFRGGGEKLFF. The DNA of the CDR3 is TGTGCCAGCAGTTTTCGAGGGGGGGGTGAAAAACTGTTTTTT.

V gene TRBV27 combines with J gene TRBJ1-1; 9 bases map to TRBD1. CDR1 and CDR2 from the germline V gene are MNHEY and SMNVEV (reference sequence). The CDR3 runs to 16 residues. Trimming took 4 bases from V and 1 from J; bases not matched to a gene: 7. The chain's CDR3 is CASSSGQGIGNTEAFF. The DNA of the CDR3 is TGTGCCAGCAGTTCGGGACAGGGTATAGGGAACACTGAAGCTTTCTTT.

The chain carries TRBV29-1 and TRBJ1-3; D gene uncertain. Looked up from germline, CDR1 is SQVTM and CDR2 is ANQGSEA. The CDR3 spans 15 residues. Trimming left V 4 bases short and J 0 bases short, with 13 bases between. The CDR3 sequence is CSVAYDGFSGNTIYF. The CDR3 DNA follows: TGCAGCGTTGCATACGACGGGTTCTCTGGAAACACCATATATTTT.

The chain employs TRBV27 and TRBJ1-1, with D tentatively TRBD1 (6 bases). V was clipped by 4 bases and J by 0 bases, with 6 bases between them. The CDR3 is made up of 13 amino acids. Germline V CDR1 and CDR2: MNHEY, SMNVEV (reference sequence). CDR3 amino acids: CASSYRVNTEAFF. The CDR3 DNA reads TGTGCCAGCAGTTACAGGGTGAACACTGAAGCTTTCTTT.

CDR3 protein: CASSSGGQGGEQFF. For the CDR3, the DNA is TGCGCCAGCAGCTCTGGTGGACAGGGGGGCGAGCAGTTCTTC. The rearrangement uses TRBV5-1 and TRBJ2-1; 10 bases align to TRBD1. Germline values: CDR1 SGHRS, CDR2 YFSETQ. The trim removed 3 bases at V and 10 bases at J, leaving 7 bases unmatched. The CDR3 is 14 residues long. The full variable domain, with the rest looked up from reference TRBV5-1 and TRBJ2-1, is KAGVTQTPRYLIKTRGQQVTLSCSPISGHRSVSWYQQTPGQGLQFLFEYFSETQRNKGNFPGRFSGRQFSNSRSEMNVSTLELGDSALYLCASSSGGQGGEQFFGPGTRLTVL.

This clone was counted a single time. The chain is built from TRBV28 and TRBJ2-7, with 10 bases aligning to TRBD1. V lost 11 bases to trimming and J lost 4 bases; unmatched junction nucleotides: 17. The CDR3 has 16 amino acids. From germline, CDR1 is MDHEN and CDR2 SYDVKM. CDR3 bases: TGTGCCGCCAGGAAGCAATCCGGGACAGGGGTTTACGAGCAGTACTTC. Protein product: CAARKQSGTGVYEQYF.

With regard to this clone: The sample holds other DNA sequences that translate to the same CDR3. The chain recombines TRBV28 with TRBJ1-5; TRBD1 matches at 8 bases. This CDR3 comprises 14 residues. With 5 bases clipped from V and 5 bases from J, the junction kept 5 bases outside the gene matches. Germline lookup yields CDR1 MDHEN and CDR2 SYDVKM. Here the CDR3 reads CASSPGQGDQPQHF. The DNA of the CDR3 is TGTGCCAGCAGTCCAGGACAGGGCGATCAGCCCCAGCATTTT.

The chain couples TRBV29-1 to TRBJ1-1; D might be TRBD1 (6 bases). Trimming left V 6 bases short and J 8 bases short, with 10 bases between. The CDR3 has 10 residues. From germline, CDR1 is SQVTM and CDR2 ANQGSEA. CDR3 nucleotides: TGCAGCGTCACCGGGACAGAAGCTTTCTTT. This sequence encodes CSVTGTEAFF.

The gene calls are TRBV18 and TRBJ2-3, with D uncertain. The CDR3 extends over 14 amino acids. V shed 1 base and J shed 7 bases, with 12 bases lying between them. Germline V lookup: CDR1 KGHSH, CDR2 LQKENI. CDR3 loop: CASSPRDSRNTQYF. In DNA form, the CDR3 reads TGTGCCAGCTCACCACGTGACTCCCGAAATACGCAGTATTTT. Using reference TRBV18 and TRBJ2-3 for the parts outside the CDR3, the full variable domain is NAGVMQNPRHLVRRRGQEARLRCSPMKGHSHVYWYRQLPEEGLKFMVYLQKENIIDESGMPKERFSAEFPKEGPSILRIQQVVRGDSAAYFCASSPRDSRNTQYFGPGTRLTVL.

The chain combines TRBV30 with TRBJ2-1; the match to TRBD1 covers 9 bases. CDR3 length equals 14 residues. Germline V CDR1 and CDR2: GTSNPN, SVGIG (reference sequence). V was pared by 3 bases and J by 8 bases, with 8 bases of the junction left unmatched. CDR3 in DNA: TGTGCCTGGAGGGAGGGACAGGGATACGATGAGCAGTTCTTC. Encoded protein: CAWREGQGYDEQFF. Full variable domain (missing parts from reference TRBV30 and TRBJ2-1): SQTIHQWPATLVQPVGSPLSLECTVEGTSNPNLYWYRQAAGRGLQLLFYSVGIGQISSEVPQNLSASRPQDRQFILSSKKLLLSDSGFYLCAWREGQGYDEQFFGPGTRLTVL.

This clone was seen a few times. This chain connects TRBV1 to TRBJ1-2; TRBD1, the table's D call, lacks a check against the DNA. TRBV1 is listed as a pseudogene. This CDR3 has 15 residues. The chain's CDR3 is CTSRNPDRVNYGYTF. CDR3 DNA sequence: TGCACCAGCAGAAATCCGGACAGGGTGAACTATGGCTACACCTTC.

The chain carries TRBV6-5 and TRBJ1-3; 8 nucleotides agree with TRBD1. Germline V gives CDR1 MNHEY, CDR2 SVGAGI. The CDR3 is made up of 15 amino acids. With V trimmed by 4 bases and J by 3 bases, 5 bases remained unmatched. The CDR3 here is CASSSRGRGGNTIYF. The CDR3 DNA sequence: TGTGCCAGCAGTTCCAGGGGGCGCGGTGGAAACACCATATATTTT.

The V and J genes are TRBV6-5 and TRBJ1-2, with a weak D call TRBD1 (6 bases). The CDR3 covers 13 residues. Per germline, CDR1 MNHEY and CDR2 SVGAGI. Deletions cut 9 bases from V and 4 bases from J, with 15 bases between. CDR3 loop: CASGRTGLYGYTF. In DNA, the CDR3 is TGTGCCAGTGGCCGCACAGGGCTCTATGGCTACACCTTC.

A remark on this clone: Other DNA variants within this sample encode the same CDR3. This chain links TRBV5-1 with TRBJ1-2; 10 nucleotides align to TRBD1. Trimming cost V 0 bases and J 4 bases; bases outside gene matches: 3. Germline V gene data show CDR1 as SGHRS and CDR2 as YFSETQ. The CDR3 contains 15 residues. The CDR3 is CASSLGQGASYGYTF. Here the CDR3 DNA reads TGCGCCAGCAGCTTGGGACAGGGGGCCAGCTATGGCTACACCTTC.

This clone showed up just once. V and J are TRBV5-6 and TRBJ2-3, with unresolved D. Germline lookup yields CDR1 SGHDT and CDR2 YYEEEE. Trimming took 0 bases from V and 2 from J, leaving 7 bases between them. The CDR3 sequence is 14 residues long. The CDR3 nucleotides are TGTGCCAGCAGCTTGGACCTAAACACAGATACGCAGTATTTT. Translated: CASSLDLNTDTQYF.

There are a few counts of this clone. This chain connects TRBV20-1 to TRBJ1-2; D gene unclear. Trimming removed 3 bases from V and 12 bases from J, with 14 bases in between. The CDR3 spans 11 residues. The germline V gene has CDR1 DFQATT and CDR2 SNEGSKA (reference sequence). CDR3 nucleotide sequence: TGCAGTGCTAGTAGGTTTGAGGGCAACACCTTC. This encodes CSASRFEGNTF.

This clone was seen just once. The chain carries TRBV3-1 (or the pseudogene TRBV3-2) and TRBJ1-2, with a possible D match to TRBD1 (5 bases). This CDR3 region has 12 residues. V gave up 4 bases and J gave up 7 bases, with 10 bases separating them. Per germline, CDR1 LGHDT and CDR2 YNNKEL (reference sequence). Here the CDR3 reads CASSRGGSGYTF. The DNA of the CDR3 is TGTGCCAGCAGCCGTGGGGGGTCTGGCTACACCTTC.

V and J are TRBV18 and TRBJ1-2; 7 bases align to TRBD1. The V and J ends lost 4 bases and 0 bases, in that order; junction bases with no gene match: 8. The CDR3 loop spans 16 amino acids. Germline V gives CDR1 KGHSH, CDR2 LQKENI. The CDR3 nucleotides read TGTGCCAGCTCACTAGACAGGGACACGACTAACTATGGCTACACCTTC. Translating gives CASSLDRDTTNYGYTF.

This clone has a handful of counts. The chain carries TRBV30 and TRBJ1-2, with 7 bases fitting TRBD1. The germline gives CDR1 GTSNPN, CDR2 SVGIG (reference sequence). The CDR3 spans 15 residues. The V gene end was trimmed by 5 bases and the J gene end by 5 bases; junction bases not matched to a gene: 14. CDR3 nucleotides: TGTGCCTGGGGCCCCAGGGGACAGAATTTTTATGGCTACACCTTC. It encodes CAWGPRGQNFYGYTF. Complete variable domain (other parts from reference TRBV30 and TRBJ1-2): SQTIHQWPATLVQPVGSPLSLECTVEGTSNPNLYWYRQAAGRGLQLLFYSVGIGQISSEVPQNLSASRPQDRQFILSSKKLLLSDSGFYLCAWGPRGQNFYGYTFGSGTRLTVV.

The chain has TRBV19 and TRBJ2-7, with D maybe TRBD2 (6 bases). V was cut by 4 bases and J by 0 bases, with 10 bases left in between. The germline CDR1 and CDR2 sequences are LNHDA and SQIVND (reference sequence). This CDR3 is built from 14 residues. In nucleotides, the CDR3 is TGTGCCAGTAGTACGGGACTGAGCTCCTACGAGCAGTACTTC. It yields the protein CASSTGLSSYEQYF. The complete variable domain, with remaining parts taken from reference TRBV19 and TRBJ2-7, reads DGGITQSPKYLFRKEGQNVTLSCEQNLNHDAMYWYRQDPGQGLRLIYYSQIVNDFQKGDIAEGYSVSREKKESFPLTVTSAQKNPTAFYLCASSTGLSSYEQYFGPGTRLTVT.

DNA of the CDR3: TGTGCCAGCAGTTTATCCCCACAAATCTATGGCTACACCTTC. Translated: CASSLSPQIYGYTF. This chain links TRBV28 with TRBJ1-2; D is unresolved. The germline V gene encodes CDR1 MDHEN and CDR2 SYDVKM. The CDR3 is 14 residues long. V lost 1 base and J lost 4, with 10 bases in between.

The chain has TRBV18 and TRBJ1-3; TRBD1 aligns across 7 bases. Germline CDR1 and CDR2: KGHSH and LQKENI. V trimming: 2 bases; J trimming: 2 bases; junction bases outside the gene matches: 0. This CDR3 comprises 14 residues. The CDR3 spells CASSPGTAGNTIYF. In DNA, the CDR3 is TGTGCCAGCTCACCAGGGACAGCTGGAAACACCATATATTTT.

There are a few counts of this clone. V and J are TRBV5-4 and TRBJ1-1, with D hard to call. Trimming left V 5 bases short and J 8 bases short, with 13 bases between. This CDR3 is built from 12 residues. CDR1 is SGHNT, CDR2 YYREEE, per germline (reference sequence). The CDR3 DNA reads TGTGCCAGCAGTCTGACGGGAGGAGAAGCTTTCTTT. Encoded protein: CASSLTGGEAFF.

The chain joins TRBV5-4 to TRBJ2-7; 9 bases align to TRBD1. The germline CDR1 and CDR2 sequences are SGHNT and YYREEE (reference sequence). Trimming cost V 4 bases and J 5 bases; bases outside gene matches: 7. This CDR3 comprises 14 residues. This chain's CDR3 is CASSPRDRDHEQYF. CDR3 sequence (DNA): TGTGCCAGCAGCCCGCGGGACAGGGACCACGAGCAGTACTTC.

The chain links TRBV2 to TRBJ2-3; D may be TRBD2 (5 bases). This CDR3 has 12 residues. The germline CDR1 and CDR2 sequences are SNHLY and FYNNEI. V lost 6 bases, J lost 9 bases, and 13 bases lay in between. CDR3 sequence reads: CASRDSEGTQYF. CDR3 bases: TGTGCCAGCAGAGATAGCGAAGGCACGCAGTATTTT.

The chain combines TRBV2 with TRBJ1-3; D ambiguous. Germline-derived CDR1 and CDR2 are SNHLY and FYNNEI. The CDR3 consists of 15 residues. With 1 base removed from V and 2 bases from J, the gap between germline ends came to 9 bases. CDR3 loop: CASSEGRITGNTIYF. The CDR3 nucleotides are TGTGCCAGCAGTGAAGGGCGGATAACTGGAAACACCATATATTTT. The complete variable domain, with remaining parts taken from reference TRBV2 and TRBJ1-3, reads EPEVTQTPSHQVTQMGQEVILRCVPISNHLYFYWYRQILGQKVEFLVSFYNNEISEKSEIFDDQFSVERPDGSNFTLKIRSTKLEDSAMYFCASSEGRITGNTIYFGEGSWLTVV.

The rearrangement joins TRBV19 to TRBJ2-1; 11 bases are a match to TRBD1. Germline V gene data show CDR1 as LNHDA and CDR2 as SQIVND (reference sequence). Unmatched junction bases numbered 11, after V lost 3 bases and J lost 10 bases. The CDR3 covers 16 residues. CDR3 sequence: CASSMGADRGLGEQFF. CDR3 nucleotide sequence: TGTGCCAGTAGTATGGGTGCGGACAGGGGGCTGGGGGAGCAGTTCTTC.